This T cell receptor (beta chain) comes out of a study of cytomegalovirus exposure and HLA in healthy donors. Use of 60 Vbeta and 13 Jbeta primers characterized the PCR. Generated by immunoSEQ multiplex PCR, the TCRdb table keeps only in-frame clones and is missing some. The sample contains about 220,000 clones, just over 75% of which appear only once. This CDR3 contains 15 residues. Germline V gives CDR1 GTSNPN, CDR2 SVGIG (reference sequence). The sequenced sample consisted of PBMCs. The chain joins TRBV30 to TRBJ2-5; 7 bases map to TRBD2. The DNA end lines up better with TRBJ2-7; the J call may be wrong. This clonotype was sampled from a man younger than 35 in good health and CMV-seronegative. The CDR3 here is CAWSVGGADAYEQYF. The DNA for the CDR3 is TGTGCCTGGAGTGTGGGAGGGGCAGATGCCTACGAGCAGTACTTC.